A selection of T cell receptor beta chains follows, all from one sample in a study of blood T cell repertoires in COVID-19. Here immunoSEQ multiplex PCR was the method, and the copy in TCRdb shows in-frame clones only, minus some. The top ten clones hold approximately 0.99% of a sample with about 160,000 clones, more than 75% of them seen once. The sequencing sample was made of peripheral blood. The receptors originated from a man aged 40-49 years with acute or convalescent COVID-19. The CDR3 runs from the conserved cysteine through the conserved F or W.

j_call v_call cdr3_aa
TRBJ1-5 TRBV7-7 CASSLERGQPQHF
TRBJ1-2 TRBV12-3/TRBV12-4 CASSLRGGYGYTF
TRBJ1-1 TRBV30 CAWSPVGTEAFF
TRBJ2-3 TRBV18 CASRLQGVSTDTQYF
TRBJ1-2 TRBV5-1 CASSLLEGQGAFYTF
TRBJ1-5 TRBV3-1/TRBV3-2 CASSQAGNQPQHF
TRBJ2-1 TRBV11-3 CASSLNRGGNEQFF
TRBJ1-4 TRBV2 CASSDGTGGEKLFF
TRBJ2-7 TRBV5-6 CASSSPLLGYEQYF
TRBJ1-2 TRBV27 CASSLSARDRPRYTF
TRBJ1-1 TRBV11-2 CASSFFGRDGTEAFF
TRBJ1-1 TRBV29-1 CSVLQGVITEAFF
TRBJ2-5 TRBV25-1 CASSAQGAAETQYF
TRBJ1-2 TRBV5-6 CASSLARERGYTF
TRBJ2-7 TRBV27 CASSTRTGGHEQYF
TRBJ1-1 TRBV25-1 CASSESYGSAEAFF
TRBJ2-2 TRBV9 CASSVIGGNGELFF
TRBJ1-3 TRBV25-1 CASNPGGSGNTIYF
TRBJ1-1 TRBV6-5 CASRMDPGRNTEAFF
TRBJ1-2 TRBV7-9 CASSSAETGMSGYTF
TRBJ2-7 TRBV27 CASSLWQAVTDEQYF
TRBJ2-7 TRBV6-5 CASGMGLTYEQYF
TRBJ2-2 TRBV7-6 CASSVSGGAGGELFF
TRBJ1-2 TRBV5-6 CASSLGEAYGYTF
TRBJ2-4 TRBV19 CASSMGVVQGAKNIQYF
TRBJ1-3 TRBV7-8 CASSLVAGAGNTIYF